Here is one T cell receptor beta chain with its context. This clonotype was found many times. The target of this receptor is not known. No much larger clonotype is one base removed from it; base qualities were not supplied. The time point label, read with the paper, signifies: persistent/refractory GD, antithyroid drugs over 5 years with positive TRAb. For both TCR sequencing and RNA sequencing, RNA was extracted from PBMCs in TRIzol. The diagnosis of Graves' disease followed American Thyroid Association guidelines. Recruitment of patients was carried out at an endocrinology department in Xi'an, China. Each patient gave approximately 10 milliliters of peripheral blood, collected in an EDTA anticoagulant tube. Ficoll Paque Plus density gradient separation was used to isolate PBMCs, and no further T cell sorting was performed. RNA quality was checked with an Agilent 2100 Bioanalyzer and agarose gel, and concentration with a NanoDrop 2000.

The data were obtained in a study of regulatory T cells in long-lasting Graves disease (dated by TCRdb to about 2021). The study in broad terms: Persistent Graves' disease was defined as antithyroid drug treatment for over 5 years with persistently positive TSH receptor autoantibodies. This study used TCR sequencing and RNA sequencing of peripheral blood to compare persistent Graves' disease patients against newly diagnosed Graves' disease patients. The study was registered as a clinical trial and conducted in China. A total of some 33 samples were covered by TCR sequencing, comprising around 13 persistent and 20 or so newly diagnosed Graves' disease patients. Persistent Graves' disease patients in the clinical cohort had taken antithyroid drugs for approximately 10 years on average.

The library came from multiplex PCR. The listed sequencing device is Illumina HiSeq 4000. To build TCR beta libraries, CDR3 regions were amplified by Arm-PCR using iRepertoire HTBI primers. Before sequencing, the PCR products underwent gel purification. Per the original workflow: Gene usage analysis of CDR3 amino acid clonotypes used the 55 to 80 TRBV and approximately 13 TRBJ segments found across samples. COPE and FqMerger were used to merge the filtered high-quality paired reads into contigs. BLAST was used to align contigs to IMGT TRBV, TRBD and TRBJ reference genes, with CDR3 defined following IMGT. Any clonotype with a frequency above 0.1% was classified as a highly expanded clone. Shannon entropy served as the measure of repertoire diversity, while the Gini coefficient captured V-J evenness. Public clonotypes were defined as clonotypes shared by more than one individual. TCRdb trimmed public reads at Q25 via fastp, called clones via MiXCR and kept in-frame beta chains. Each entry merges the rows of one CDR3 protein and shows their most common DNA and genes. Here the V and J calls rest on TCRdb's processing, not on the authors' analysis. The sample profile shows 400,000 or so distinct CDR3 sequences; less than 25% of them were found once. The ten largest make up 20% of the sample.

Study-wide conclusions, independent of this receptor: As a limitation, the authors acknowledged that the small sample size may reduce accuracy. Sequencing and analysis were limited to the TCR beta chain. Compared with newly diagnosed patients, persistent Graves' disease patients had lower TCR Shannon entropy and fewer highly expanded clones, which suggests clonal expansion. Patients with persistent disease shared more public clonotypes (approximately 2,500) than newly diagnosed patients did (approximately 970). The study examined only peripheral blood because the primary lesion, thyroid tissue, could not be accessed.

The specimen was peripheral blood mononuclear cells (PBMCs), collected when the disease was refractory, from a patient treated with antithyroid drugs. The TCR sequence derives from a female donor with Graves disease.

The DNA sequence follows: TGTGCCAGCAGTTGGGGGGACAGGGGATTACTCTCCTACGAGCAGTACTTC. Its protein product is CASSWGDRGLLSYEQYF. The chain joins TRBV12-3 or TRBV12-4 to TRBJ2-7; the junction holds 10 bases that match TRBD1. Its CDR3 holds 17 amino acids, cysteine through phenylalanine. Kept here is only the CDR3 DNA, which spans 51 bases and is read in frame from base 1. V is trimmed back by 4 bases and J by 0 bases, and the junction contains 9 bases that no gene match accounts for.